The clone carrying this T cell receptor beta chain showed up just once. Use of 60 Vbeta and 13 Jbeta primers characterized the PCR. Generated by immunoSEQ multiplex PCR, the TCRdb table keeps only in-frame clones and is missing some. This table has 80,000 or so clones, approximately 61% appearing once. The sample is drawn from a study of cytomegalovirus exposure and HLA in healthy donors. V lost 4 bases, J lost 7 bases, and 17 bases lay in between. Germline CDR1 reads SGHRS; CDR2 reads YFSETQ. The CDR3 covers 15 residues. This sequence joins TRBV5-1 and TRBJ2-2; the D gene is possibly TRBD2 (6 bases). Sequenced: PBMCs. The receptor comes from a woman between 45 and 65 years old in good health and CMV-seropositive. The CDR3 reads CASSQLSSGGGELFF. The CDR3 DNA reads TGCGCCAGCAGCCAGCTGAGTAGCGGAGGCGGGGAGCTGTTTTTT.